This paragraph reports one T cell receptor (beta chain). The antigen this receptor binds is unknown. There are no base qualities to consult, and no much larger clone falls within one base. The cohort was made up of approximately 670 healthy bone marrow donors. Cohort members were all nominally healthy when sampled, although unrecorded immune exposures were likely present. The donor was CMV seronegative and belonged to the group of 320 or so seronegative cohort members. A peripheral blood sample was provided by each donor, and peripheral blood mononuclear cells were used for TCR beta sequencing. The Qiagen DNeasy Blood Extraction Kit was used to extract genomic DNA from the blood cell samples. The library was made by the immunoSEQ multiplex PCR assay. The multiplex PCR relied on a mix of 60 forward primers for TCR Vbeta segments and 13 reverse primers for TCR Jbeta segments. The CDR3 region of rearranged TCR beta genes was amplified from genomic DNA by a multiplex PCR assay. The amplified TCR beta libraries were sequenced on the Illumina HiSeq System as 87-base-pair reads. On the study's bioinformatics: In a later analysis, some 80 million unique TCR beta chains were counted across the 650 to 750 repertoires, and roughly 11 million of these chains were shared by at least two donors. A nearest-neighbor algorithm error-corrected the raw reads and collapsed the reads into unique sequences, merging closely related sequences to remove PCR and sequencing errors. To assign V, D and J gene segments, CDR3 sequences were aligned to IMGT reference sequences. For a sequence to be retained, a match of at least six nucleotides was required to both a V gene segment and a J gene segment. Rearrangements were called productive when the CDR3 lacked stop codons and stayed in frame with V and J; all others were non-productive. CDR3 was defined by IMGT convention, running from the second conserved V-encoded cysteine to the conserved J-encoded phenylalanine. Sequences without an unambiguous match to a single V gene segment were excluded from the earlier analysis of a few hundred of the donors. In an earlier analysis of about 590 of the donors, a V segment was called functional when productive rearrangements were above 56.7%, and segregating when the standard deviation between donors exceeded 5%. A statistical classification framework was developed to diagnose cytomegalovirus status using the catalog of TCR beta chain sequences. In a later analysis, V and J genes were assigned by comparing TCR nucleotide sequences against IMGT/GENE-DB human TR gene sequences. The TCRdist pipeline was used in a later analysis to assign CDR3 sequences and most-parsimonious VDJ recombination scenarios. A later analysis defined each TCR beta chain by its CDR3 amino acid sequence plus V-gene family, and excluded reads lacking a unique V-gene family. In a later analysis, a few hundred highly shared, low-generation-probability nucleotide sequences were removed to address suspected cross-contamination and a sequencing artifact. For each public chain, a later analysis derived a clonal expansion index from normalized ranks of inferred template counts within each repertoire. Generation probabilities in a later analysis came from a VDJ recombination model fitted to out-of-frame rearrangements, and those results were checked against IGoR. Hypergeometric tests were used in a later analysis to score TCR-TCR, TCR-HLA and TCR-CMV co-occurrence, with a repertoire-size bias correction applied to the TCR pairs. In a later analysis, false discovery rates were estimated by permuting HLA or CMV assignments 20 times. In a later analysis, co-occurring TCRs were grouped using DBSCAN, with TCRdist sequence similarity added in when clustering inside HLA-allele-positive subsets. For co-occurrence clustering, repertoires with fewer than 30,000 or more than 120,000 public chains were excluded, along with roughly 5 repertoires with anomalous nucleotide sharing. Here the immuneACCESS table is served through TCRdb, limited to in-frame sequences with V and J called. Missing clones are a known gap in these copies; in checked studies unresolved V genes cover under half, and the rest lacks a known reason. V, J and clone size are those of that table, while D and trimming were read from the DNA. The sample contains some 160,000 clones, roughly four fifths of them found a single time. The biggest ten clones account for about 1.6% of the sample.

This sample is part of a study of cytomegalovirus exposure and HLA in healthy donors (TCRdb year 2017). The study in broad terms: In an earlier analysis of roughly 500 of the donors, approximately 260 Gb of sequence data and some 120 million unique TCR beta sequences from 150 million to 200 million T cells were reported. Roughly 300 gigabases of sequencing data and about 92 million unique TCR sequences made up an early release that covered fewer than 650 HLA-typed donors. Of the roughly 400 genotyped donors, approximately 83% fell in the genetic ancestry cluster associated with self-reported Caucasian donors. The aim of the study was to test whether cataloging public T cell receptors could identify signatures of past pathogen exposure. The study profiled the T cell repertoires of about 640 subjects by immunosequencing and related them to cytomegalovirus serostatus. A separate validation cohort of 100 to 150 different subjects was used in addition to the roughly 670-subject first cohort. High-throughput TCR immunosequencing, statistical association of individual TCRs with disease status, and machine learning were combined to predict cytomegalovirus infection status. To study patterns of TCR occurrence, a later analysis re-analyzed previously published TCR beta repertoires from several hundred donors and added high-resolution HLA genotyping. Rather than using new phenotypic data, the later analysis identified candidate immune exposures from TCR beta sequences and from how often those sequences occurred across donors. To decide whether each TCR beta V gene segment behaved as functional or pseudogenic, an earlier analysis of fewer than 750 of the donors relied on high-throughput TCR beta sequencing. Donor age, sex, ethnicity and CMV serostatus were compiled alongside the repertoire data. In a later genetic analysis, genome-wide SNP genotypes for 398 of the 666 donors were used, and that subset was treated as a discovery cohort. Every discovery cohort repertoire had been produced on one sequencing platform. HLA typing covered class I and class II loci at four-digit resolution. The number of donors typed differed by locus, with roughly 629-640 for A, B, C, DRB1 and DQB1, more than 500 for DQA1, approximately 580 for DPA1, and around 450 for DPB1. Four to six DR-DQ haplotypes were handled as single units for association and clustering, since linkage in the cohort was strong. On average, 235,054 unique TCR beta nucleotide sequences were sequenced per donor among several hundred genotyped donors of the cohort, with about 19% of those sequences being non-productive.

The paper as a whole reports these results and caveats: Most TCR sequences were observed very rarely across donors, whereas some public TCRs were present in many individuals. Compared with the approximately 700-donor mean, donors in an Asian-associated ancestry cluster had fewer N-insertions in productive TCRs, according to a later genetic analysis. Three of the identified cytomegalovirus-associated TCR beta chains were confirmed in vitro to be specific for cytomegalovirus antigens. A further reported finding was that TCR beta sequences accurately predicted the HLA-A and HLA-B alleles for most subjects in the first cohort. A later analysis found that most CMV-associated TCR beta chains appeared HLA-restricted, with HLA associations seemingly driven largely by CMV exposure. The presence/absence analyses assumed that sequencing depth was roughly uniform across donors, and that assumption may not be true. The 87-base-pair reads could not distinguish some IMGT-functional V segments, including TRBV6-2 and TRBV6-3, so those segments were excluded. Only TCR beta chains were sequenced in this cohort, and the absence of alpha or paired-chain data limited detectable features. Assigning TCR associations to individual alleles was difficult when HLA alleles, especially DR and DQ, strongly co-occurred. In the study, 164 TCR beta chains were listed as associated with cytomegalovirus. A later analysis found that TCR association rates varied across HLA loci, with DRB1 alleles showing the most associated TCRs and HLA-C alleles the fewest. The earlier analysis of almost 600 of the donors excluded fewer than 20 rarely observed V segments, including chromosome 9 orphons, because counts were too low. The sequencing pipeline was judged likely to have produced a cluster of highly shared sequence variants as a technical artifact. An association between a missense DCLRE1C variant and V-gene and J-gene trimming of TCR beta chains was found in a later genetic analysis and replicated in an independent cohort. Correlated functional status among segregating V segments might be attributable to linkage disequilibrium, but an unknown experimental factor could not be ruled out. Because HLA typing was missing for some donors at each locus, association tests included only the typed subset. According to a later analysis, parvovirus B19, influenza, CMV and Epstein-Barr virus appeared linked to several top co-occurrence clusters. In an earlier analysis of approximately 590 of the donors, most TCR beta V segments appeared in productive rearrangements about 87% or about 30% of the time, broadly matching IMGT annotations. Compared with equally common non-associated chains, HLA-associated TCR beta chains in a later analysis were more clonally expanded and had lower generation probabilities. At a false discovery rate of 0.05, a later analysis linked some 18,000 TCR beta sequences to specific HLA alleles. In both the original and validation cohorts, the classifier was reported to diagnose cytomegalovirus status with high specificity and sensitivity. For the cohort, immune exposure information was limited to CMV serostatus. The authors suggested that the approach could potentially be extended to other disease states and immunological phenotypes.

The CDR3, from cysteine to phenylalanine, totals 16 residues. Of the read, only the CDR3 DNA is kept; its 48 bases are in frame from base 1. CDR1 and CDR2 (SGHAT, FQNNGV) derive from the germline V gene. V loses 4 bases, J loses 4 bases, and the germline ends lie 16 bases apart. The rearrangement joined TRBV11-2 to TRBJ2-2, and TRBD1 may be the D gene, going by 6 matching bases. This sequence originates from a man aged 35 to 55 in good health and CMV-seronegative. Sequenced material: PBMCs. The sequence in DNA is TGTGCCAGCAGCTACTTGAGGGGGAGATCCACCGGGGAGCTGTTTTTT. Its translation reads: CASSYLRGRSTGELFF. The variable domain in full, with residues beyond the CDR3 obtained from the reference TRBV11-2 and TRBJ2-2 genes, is EAGVAQSPRYKIIEKRQSVAFWCNPISGHATLYWYQQILGQGPKLLIQFQNNGVVDDSQLPKDRFSAERLKGVDSTLKIQPAKLEDSAVYLCASSYLRGRSTGELFFGEGSRLTVL.